Shown below are 25 T cell receptor beta chains from a single sample sequenced in a study of OX40 agonist ivuxolimab in advanced cancers. The data were produced by immunoSEQ multiplex PCR, yet TCRdb's version contains in-frame clones alone and is incomplete. The sample includes around 85,000 clones, about 90% seen only once; the top ten take 8.4%. The input for sequencing was CD4+ or CD8+ T cells sorted from blood, taken in a trial of the OX40 agonist ivuxolimab. These receptors all come from an adult with an advanced solid tumor such as melanoma, head and neck, liver or kidney cancer.

This chain connects TRBV27 to TRBJ2-1; a possible D gene is TRBD1 (6 bases). The CDR3 consists of 17 residues. Deletions cut 4 bases from V and 1 base from J, with 17 bases between. Germline loops: CDR1 MNHEY, CDR2 SMNVEV (reference sequence). CDR3 region: CASSSSMTGVSYNEQFF. CDR3 sequence (DNA): TGTGCCAGCAGTTCATCGATGACAGGAGTTTCCTACAATGAGCAGTTCTTC.

The chain joins TRBV6-5 to TRBJ1-2; 9 nucleotides line up with TRBD1. Germline V gene data show CDR1 as MNHEY and CDR2 as SVGAGI. The ends lost 6 bases at V and 3 bases at J; junction bases unmatched: 8. The CDR3 has 15 amino acids. Written as DNA, the CDR3 is TGTGCCAGCAGCCAGGGACAGGGCTTCTACTATGGCTACACCTTC. Its translation is CASSQGQGFYYGYTF.

This chain connects TRBV4-2 to TRBJ2-3, with D perhaps TRBD1 (6 bases). Germline loops: CDR1 LGHNA, CDR2 YNFKEQ. With 3 bases removed from V and 3 bases from J, the gap between germline ends came to 16 bases. The CDR3 totals 16 residues. The CDR3, as DNA: TGTGCCAGCAGCCAGCAGGACAGAGCTGAAACAGATACGCAGTATTTT. This encodes CASSQQDRAETDTQYF.

This chain connects TRBV6-6 to TRBJ1-6; TRBD1 is a possible D gene (6 bases). This CDR3 is 16 amino acids long. Per germline, CDR1 MNHNY and CDR2 SVGAGI (reference sequence). V lost 3 bases and J 8 bases, leaving 17 bases between the germline ends. The CDR3 loop reads CASSYGGRGTDSPLHF. The CDR3, as DNA: TGTGCCAGCAGTTATGGGGGGCGGGGGACGGATTCACCCCTCCACTTT.

This clone was detected only once. The chain joins TRBV13 to TRBJ2-2; D uncertain. The CDR3 contains 12 residues. The V gene lost 10 bases and the J gene lost 4 bases, with 10 bases spanning the gap. CDR1 and CDR2 (germline): PRHDT, FYEKMQ (reference sequence). The CDR3 DNA reads as TGTGCCATCATTGGAACCACCGGGGAGCTGTTTTTT. This gives the protein CAIIGTTGELFF.

The chain recombines TRBV30 with TRBJ1-1; D is undetermined. Germline V CDR1 and CDR2: GTSNPN, SVGIG (reference sequence). The CDR3 contains 12 residues. Trimming took off 4 bases at V and 4 bases at J, with 10 bases between the two ends. CDR3 loop: CAWNRAATEAFF. CDR3 DNA: TGTGCCTGGAATAGAGCGGCCACTGAAGCTTTCTTT.

The rearrangement joins TRBV9 to TRBJ1-2; unclear D gene. The CDR3 is 13 residues long. From germline, CDR1 is SGDLS and CDR2 YYNGEE. Trimming stripped 4 bases from V and 2 bases from J, with 9 bases between. CDR3: CASSHPYNYGYTF. The CDR3 DNA sequence: TGTGCCAGCAGCCACCCCTACAACTATGGCTACACCTTC.

The chain employs TRBV11-2 and TRBJ2-5; tentatively, D is TRBD1 (5 bases). This CDR3 has 13 residues. The germline gives CDR1 SGHAT, CDR2 FQNNGV. Trimming pared 1 base from V and 5 bases from J, leaving 8 bases between. The CDR3 protein is CASSLGGVETQYF. DNA of the CDR3: TGTGCCAGCAGCTTAGGGGGCGTGGAGACCCAGTACTTC. Complete variable domain (other parts from reference TRBV11-2 and TRBJ2-5): EAGVAQSPRYKIIEKRQSVAFWCNPISGHATLYWYQQILGQGPKLLIQFQNNGVVDDSQLPKDRFSAERLKGVDSTLKIQPAKLEDSAVYLCASSLGGVETQYFGPGTRLLVL.

This clone was found once. V gene TRBV7-9 combines with J gene TRBJ1-3; 11 bases fit TRBD1. The CDR3 spans 14 residues. Per the germline V gene, CDR1 is SEHNR and CDR2 is FQNEAQ (reference sequence). Trimming took 4 bases from V and 6 from J; bases not matched to a gene: 2. CDR3 amino acids: CASSSGQGVNTIYF. The CDR3 DNA reads as TGTGCCAGCAGCTCGGGACAGGGGGTAAACACCATATATTTT.

Only a few counts were recorded for this clone. CDR3: CSAPRQGGYTF. The CDR3, as DNA: TGCAGTGCTCCCCGCCAGGGGGGCTACACCTTC. The V call is TRBV20-1, the J call TRBJ1-2; TRBD1 might be the D (6 bases). The germline V gene encodes CDR1 DFQATT and CDR2 SNEGSKA (reference sequence). The ends were cut back, 5 bases at V and 8 bases at J, with 12 bases in the middle. CDR3 length: 11 residues.

This rearrangement joins TRBV13 to TRBJ1-2; the D is unclear. CDR1 and CDR2 (germline): PRHDT, FYEKMQ (reference sequence). The V end was cut by 0 bases, the J end by 2 bases, with 7 bases between. This CDR3 has 14 amino acids. The CDR3, as DNA: TGTGCCAGCAGCTTAGGTAGTCTCAACTATGGCTACACCTTC. Translating it yields CASSLGSLNYGYTF.

The chain combines TRBV4-2 with TRBJ1-1; D not resolved. In germline, CDR1 is LGHNA, CDR2 YNFKEQ. The V end lost 1 base, the J end lost 11 bases, and 17 bases lay between the germline ends. This CDR3 has 14 amino acids. CDR3 sequence reads: CASSQGGEDGGAFF. The CDR3 bases are TGTGCCAGCAGCCAAGGTGGGGAGGACGGAGGGGCTTTCTTT.

The chain carries TRBV4-3 and TRBJ1-6, with 7 bases lining up with TRBD1. V shed 4 bases and J 7 bases; nucleotides not matched to a gene: 13. CDR1 and CDR2 from the germline V gene are LGHNA and YSLEER. The CDR3 loop spans 17 amino acids. The CDR3 DNA reads as TGCGCCAGCAGCCGTCTCCTGGGCGGGACAGAGAATTCACCCCTCCACTTT. This encodes CASSRLLGGTENSPLHF.

The chain combines TRBV30 with TRBJ1-4, with D uncertain. Trimming cost V 2 bases and J 6 bases, with 10 bases left between them. Per the germline V gene, CDR1 is GTSNPN and CDR2 is SVGIG (reference sequence). The CDR3 length is 13 residues. In DNA form, the CDR3 reads TGTGCCTGGAGTTTCCGGGTGTATGAAAAACTGTTTTTT. Protein sequence: CAWSFRVYEKLFF.

The chain carries TRBV9 and TRBJ2-3; D unclear. Germline loops: CDR1 SGDLS, CDR2 YYNGEE. There are 14 residues in the CDR3. The V end was cut by 0 bases, the J end by 3 bases, with 8 bases between. The CDR3 region is CASSVERGTDTQYF. In DNA form, the CDR3 reads TGTGCCAGCAGCGTAGAGCGTGGAACAGATACGCAGTATTTT.

The V and J genes are TRBV2 and TRBJ2-3, with a possible D match to TRBD2 (6 bases). The CDR3 runs 14 residues. Germline values: CDR1 SNHLY, CDR2 FYNNEI. Trimming cost V 11 bases and J 6 bases, with 21 bases left between them. CDR3: CAGSLRLAGDTQYF. The CDR3 nucleotides read TGTGCCGGCTCTCTGAGATTGGCGGGGGATACGCAGTATTTT.

The chain couples TRBV6-6 to TRBJ1-2; D is uncertain. This CDR3 spans 11 amino acids. Between the trimmed V and J ends, which lost 3 bases and 8 bases, there was a span of 7 bases. Germline V gene data show CDR1 as MNHNY and CDR2 as SVGAGI (reference sequence). The CDR3 loop is CASSYGRGYTF. The DNA of the CDR3 is TGTGCCAGCAGTTATGGGAGGGGCTACACCTTC.

The rearrangement uses TRBV6-1 and TRBJ1-6; D is unresolved. The CDR3 runs to 14 residues. The germline V gene has CDR1 MNHNS and CDR2 SASEGT. The V gene lost 7 bases and the J gene lost 9 bases, with 16 bases spanning the gap. CDR3 sequence: CASIWGFRFSPLHF. The CDR3, as DNA: TGTGCCAGCATTTGGGGATTTCGTTTTTCACCCCTCCACTTT.

V is TRBV10-3 and J is TRBJ2-3; 9 bases fit TRBD2. Germline V gives CDR1 ENHRY, CDR2 SYGVKD. The CDR3 spans 17 residues. J gave up 0 bases and V 6 bases, and 10 bases lay outside the gene matches. The CDR3 DNA follows: TGTGCCATCAGGTCAACCTCTAGCGGGACTAGCACAGATACGCAGTATTTT. This encodes CAIRSTSSGTSTDTQYF.

V is TRBV7-9 and J is TRBJ2-2; 8 bases are shared with TRBD2. Trimming at V came to 5 bases and at J to 0 bases, leaving 8 bases not matched to a gene. This CDR3 has 17 residues. Germline assignment: CDR1 SEHNR and CDR2 FQNEAQ (reference sequence). The CDR3 nucleotides are TGTGCCAGCAGCCCGAGGGACGGGGGGGCGAACACCGGGGAGCTGTTTTTT. This gives the protein CASSPRDGGANTGELFF.

The chain is built from TRBV5-1 and TRBJ2-7; D is ambiguous. The CDR3 runs to 13 residues. The germline V gene encodes CDR1 SGHRS and CDR2 YFSETQ. The V gene lost 4 bases and the J gene lost 0 bases, with 8 bases spanning the gap. The CDR3 DNA reads TGCGCCAGCAGCCCAACCCCCTCCTACGAGCAGTACTTC. As protein: CASSPTPSYEQYF.

The chain employs TRBV11-2 and TRBJ1-6; possible D gene TRBD1, 5 bases. Looked up from germline, CDR1 is SGHAT and CDR2 is FQNNGV. V lost 4 bases and J lost 2, with 15 bases in between. The length of the CDR3 is 17 residues. CDR3 DNA sequence: TGTGCCAGCAGCTCCAGGGTGGGTTTCACCTATAATTCACCCCTCCACTTT. Translated: CASSSRVGFTYNSPLHF.

V usage is TRBV11-1 and J usage is TRBJ2-5; D is unclear. Germline values: CDR1 SGHAT, CDR2 FQDESV (reference sequence). The CDR3 covers 12 residues. The V end was cut by 3 bases, the J end by 4 bases, with 6 bases between. CDR3 nucleotides: TGTGCCAGCAGCTTTTCCGGAGAGACCCAGTACTTC. Translating it yields CASSFSGETQYF.

J is TRBJ2-1 and V is TRBV28; 7 bases align to TRBD2. This CDR3 region has 15 residues. The V gene end was trimmed by 6 bases and the J gene end by 7 bases; junction bases not matched to a gene: 12. The germline CDR1 and CDR2 sequences are MDHEN and SYDVKM. The CDR3 nucleotides are TGTGCCAGCAGGGGGGGGTCCTGGGATATGAATGAGCAGTTCTTC. Translated, it gives CASRGGSWDMNEQFF.

This chain links TRBV6-5 with TRBJ2-5; D is unclear. This CDR3 is 14 amino acids long. CDR1 and CDR2 (germline): MNHEY, SVGAGI. Trimming stripped 2 bases from V and 1 base from J, with 8 bases between. CDR3 amino acids: CASSYDNSQETQYF. DNA for the CDR3: TGTGCCAGCAGTTACGACAACAGCCAAGAGACCCAGTACTTC.